The clone carrying this TCR beta chain was seen a few times. The antigen remains undetermined. The time point denotes: newly diagnosed GD, antithyroid drugs for less than 3 months. PBMC RNA served as the TCR library source. iRepertoire HTBI primers and Arm-PCR of CDR3 regions built TCR beta libraries. Per the original methods: The identification of 62 TRBV and around 15 TRBJ segments was made across samples. TCRdb reprocessed the multiplex PCR reads via MiXCR and lists one record per CDR3 protein. These V and J calls are TCRdb output, not the study's own analysis. The sample records approximately 300,000 distinct CDR3 sequences, approximately 20% being singletons. The sample is drawn from a study of regulatory T cells in long-lasting Graves disease. Study as a whole: Antithyroid drugs had been taken by newly diagnosed Graves' patients for under 3 months.

Findings and limits, study-wide: Persistent disease preferred TRBV28, TRBJ1-2 and TRBJ2-5. Patients with persistent Graves' had lower TCR diversity than newly diagnosed patients.

The CDR3 totals 11 residues. V shed 5 bases and J shed 6 bases, with 7 bases lying between them. CDR1 and CDR2 from the germline V gene are GTSNPN and SVGIG (reference sequence). The sequence was obtained from a female donor with Graves disease. V and J are TRBV30 and TRBJ2-2; tentative D call: TRBD2 (5 bases). The source was peripheral blood mononuclear cells (PBMCs), collected at new diagnosis, from a patient treated with antithyroid drugs. The CDR3 nucleotides are TGTGCCTGGGGAGGTTCCGGGGAGCTGTTTTTT. Amino acids: CAWGGSGELFF.